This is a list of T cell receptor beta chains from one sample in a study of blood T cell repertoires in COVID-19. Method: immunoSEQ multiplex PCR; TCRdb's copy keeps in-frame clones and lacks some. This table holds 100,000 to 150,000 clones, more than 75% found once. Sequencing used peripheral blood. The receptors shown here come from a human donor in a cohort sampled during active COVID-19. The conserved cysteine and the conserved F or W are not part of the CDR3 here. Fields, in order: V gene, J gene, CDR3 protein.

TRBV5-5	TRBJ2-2	ASSLAGSASGELF
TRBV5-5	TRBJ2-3	ASSSSGRPTDTQY
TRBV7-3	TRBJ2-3	ASSLFGLAGVTTDTQY
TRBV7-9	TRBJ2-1	ASSSPTSGRLPYNEQF
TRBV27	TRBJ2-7	ASSLGQGVHEQY
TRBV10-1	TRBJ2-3	ASSESPGTDTDTQY
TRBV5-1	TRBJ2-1	ASSLEVSGIEQF
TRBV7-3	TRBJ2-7	ASSQDRGGEQY
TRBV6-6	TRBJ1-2	ATKAGDVWDYGYT
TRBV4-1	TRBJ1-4	ASSPLVGGMTATNEKLF
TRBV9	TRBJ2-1	ASSSSSGNRNEQF
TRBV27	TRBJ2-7	ASSSSGTFYEQY
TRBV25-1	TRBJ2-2	ASSEEVGGLNTGELF
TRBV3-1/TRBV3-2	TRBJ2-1	ASSQDRDWDSYNEQF
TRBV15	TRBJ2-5	ATSRAGQETQY
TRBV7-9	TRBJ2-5	ASSNLTIMTGAETQY
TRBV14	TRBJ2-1	ASSPSPGRNEQF
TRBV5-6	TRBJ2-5	ASSIGTEPGPGAGTQY
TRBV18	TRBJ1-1	ASTARDRATEAF
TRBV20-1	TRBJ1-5	SASPGGSNQPQH
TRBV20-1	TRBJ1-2	SAPPYT
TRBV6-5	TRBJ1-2	ASTLTSRGGYT
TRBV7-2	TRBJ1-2	ASSLDRQIYGYT
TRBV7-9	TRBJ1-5	ASSQDRNSNQPQH
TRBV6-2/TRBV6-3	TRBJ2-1	ASSYSARLAVLKEQF
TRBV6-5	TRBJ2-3	ASSSGLAGDKDTQY
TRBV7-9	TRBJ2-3	ASSLGTGVTPDTQY
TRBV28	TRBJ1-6	ASSLLTGESPLH
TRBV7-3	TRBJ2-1	ASSLYRTSGKNNEQF
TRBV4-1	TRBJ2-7	ASSQGVYTGDSYYEQY
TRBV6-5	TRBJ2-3	ASTPWTGRRDTQY
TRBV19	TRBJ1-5	ASSIQKDRASNQPQH
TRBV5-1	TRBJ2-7	ASSLSHEQY
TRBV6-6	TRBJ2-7	ASSSDSEGYEQY
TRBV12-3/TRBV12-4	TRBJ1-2	ASNKGQGIGYT
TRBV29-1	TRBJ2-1	SSTAGDLAGGRWNEQF
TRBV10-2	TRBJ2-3	ASHISERSLTDTQY
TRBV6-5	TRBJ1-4	ASSRTGINEKLF
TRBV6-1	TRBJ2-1	ASSEEGSSYNEQF
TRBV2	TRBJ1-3	ASRPRTGSGNTIY
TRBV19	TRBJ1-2	ASSILGQGSLWYGYT
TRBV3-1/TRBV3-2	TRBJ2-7	ARGGTSGPYEQY
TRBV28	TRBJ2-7	ASRTRASGSYEQY
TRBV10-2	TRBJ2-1	ASSETGYYNEQF
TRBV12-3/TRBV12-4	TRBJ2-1	ASSFFRVNEQF
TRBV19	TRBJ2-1	ASRTGTSGTPYNEQF